These T cell receptor beta chains were read from a single sample in a study of T cells in localized non-small cell lung cancer. Produced via immunoSEQ multiplex PCR; TCRdb's table is partial and in-frame only. The sample comprises fewer than 30,000 clones, roughly 88% of which are singletons, and 1.1% rests with the top ten. The material was peripheral blood, obtained before any cancer treatment. The receptor source for this set is a woman between 35 and 70 years old with stage I lung adenocarcinoma. Both conserved end residues are part of each CDR3. The order of the fields is J gene, D gene, clone size, V gene, CDR3 protein, CDR3 DNA. D genes are given only for firm matches. Clone size is stated in some rows and not others, as once, few, many or a class when expanded.

J gene: TRBJ2-7; D gene: .; clone size: .; V gene: TRBV6-5; CDR3 protein: CASRPIDRDYEQYF; CDR3 DNA: TGTGCCAGCAGGCCAATTGACAGAGACTACGAGCAGTACTTC
J gene: TRBJ2-7; D gene: .; clone size: once; V gene: TRBV7-2; CDR3 protein: CASSLHLGVQYF; CDR3 DNA: TGTGCCAGCAGCCTTCATCTGGGAGTACAGTACTTC
J gene: TRBJ2-1; D gene: TRBD2; clone size: .; V gene: TRBV10-1; CDR3 protein: CASGGLAGFNEQFF; CDR3 DNA: TGCGCCAGCGGGGGACTAGCGGGGTTCAATGAGCAGTTCTTC
J gene: TRBJ2-7; D gene: .; clone size: few; V gene: TRBV5-5; CDR3 protein: CASGGSPPSYEQYF; CDR3 DNA: TGTGCCAGCGGAGGAAGCCCCCCCTCCTACGAGCAGTACTTC
J gene: TRBJ1-1; D gene: TRBD1; clone size: .; V gene: TRBV19; CDR3 protein: CASSIGDRNTEAFF; CDR3 DNA: TGTGCCAGTAGTATAGGGGACAGGAACACTGAAGCTTTCTTT
J gene: TRBJ1-1; D gene: TRBD1; clone size: .; V gene: TRBV23-1; CDR3 protein: CASSPPGGFWTEAFF; CDR3 DNA: TGCGCCAGCAGTCCCCCAGGGGGCTTCTGGACTGAAGCTTTCTTT
J gene: TRBJ1-1; D gene: .; clone size: few; V gene: TRBV29-1; CDR3 protein: CSVGTRGKNTEAFF; CDR3 DNA: TGCAGCGTCGGGACAAGGGGGAAGAACACTGAAGCTTTCTTT
J gene: TRBJ2-5; D gene: TRBD2; clone size: .; V gene: TRBV5-1; CDR3 protein: CASSGTSRETQYF; CDR3 DNA: TGCGCCAGCAGCGGGACTAGCCGGGAGACCCAGTACTTC
J gene: TRBJ2-1; D gene: .; clone size: .; V gene: TRBV9; CDR3 protein: CASQPPSSYNEQFF; CDR3 DNA: TGTGCCAGCCAACCACCCAGCTCCTACAATGAGCAGTTCTTC
J gene: TRBJ2-2; D gene: TRBD1; clone size: .; V gene: TRBV28; CDR3 protein: CASRRQGRTGELFF; CDR3 DNA: TGTGCCAGCAGACGACAGGGACGCACCGGGGAGCTGTTTTTT
J gene: TRBJ1-5; D gene: .; clone size: .; V gene: TRBV5-1; CDR3 protein: CASSPEAGRSNQPQHF; CDR3 DNA: TGCGCCAGCAGCCCGGAGGCAGGAAGGTCCAATCAGCCCCAGCATTTT
J gene: TRBJ2-6; D gene: .; clone size: .; V gene: TRBV28; CDR3 protein: CASSSSQARGANVLTF; CDR3 DNA: TGTGCCAGCAGTTCCTCCCAGGCTCGGGGGGCCAACGTCCTGACTTTC
J gene: TRBJ2-7; D gene: .; clone size: .; V gene: TRBV6-1; CDR3 protein: CASSPGGSSYEQYF; CDR3 DNA: TGTGCCAGCAGCCCCGGGGGCAGCTCCTACGAGCAGTACTTC
J gene: TRBJ1-4; D gene: .; clone size: .; V gene: TRBV14; CDR3 protein: CASSQDRGSNEKLFF; CDR3 DNA: TGTGCCAGCAGCCAAGATAGGGGTTCGAATGAAAAACTGTTTTTT
J gene: TRBJ2-5; D gene: .; clone size: .; V gene: TRBV19; CDR3 protein: CASSIPQETQYF; CDR3 DNA: TGTGCCAGTAGTATACCCCAAGAGACCCAGTACTTC
J gene: TRBJ2-7; D gene: TRBD1; clone size: .; V gene: TRBV6-6; CDR3 protein: CASSYSTGGRGPSQYF; CDR3 DNA: TGTGCCAGCAGTTACTCGACAGGGGGTCGGGGACCGAGCCAGTACTTC
J gene: TRBJ2-2; D gene: .; clone size: .; V gene: TRBV6-6; CDR3 protein: CASRSPRDGGELFF; CDR3 DNA: TGTGCCAGCAGAAGCCCCAGGGACGGCGGGGAGCTGTTTTTT
J gene: TRBJ1-2; D gene: .; clone size: few; V gene: TRBV30; CDR3 protein: CAWSRTGSYGYTF; CDR3 DNA: TGTGCCTGGAGCCGAACAGGAAGCTATGGCTACACCTTC
J gene: TRBJ2-1; D gene: TRBD2; clone size: .; V gene: TRBV12-5; CDR3 protein: CASGSTSGRAYNEQFF; CDR3 DNA: TGTGCTAGTGGTTCGACTAGCGGAAGAGCTTACAATGAGCAGTTCTTC
J gene: TRBJ2-7; D gene: .; clone size: .; V gene: TRBV11-3; CDR3 protein: CASSLQGGSSYEQYF; CDR3 DNA: TGTGCCAGCAGCCTCCAGGGTGGGAGCTCCTACGAGCAGTACTTC
J gene: TRBJ2-1; D gene: .; clone size: .; V gene: TRBV27; CDR3 protein: CASQPSAGRLSSYNEQFF; CDR3 DNA: TGTGCCAGCCAACCTTCGGCGGGGCGCCTGAGCTCCTACAATGAGCAGTTCTTC
J gene: TRBJ1-5; D gene: .; clone size: .; V gene: TRBV19; CDR3 protein: CASKGLGGNQPQHF; CDR3 DNA: TGTGCCAGTAAAGGGCTCGGGGGCAATCAGCCCCAGCATTTT
J gene: TRBJ1-2; D gene: TRBD1; clone size: .; V gene: TRBV18; CDR3 protein: CASSPSGQATNYGYTF; CDR3 DNA: TGTGCCAGCTCACCTTCGGGACAGGCTACTAACTATGGCTACACCTTC
J gene: TRBJ1-1; D gene: TRBD1; clone size: .; V gene: TRBV18; CDR3 protein: CASSGQEEPEAFF; CDR3 DNA: TGTGCCAGCTCGGGACAGGAGGAACCTGAAGCTTTCTTT
J gene: TRBJ1-6; D gene: .; clone size: .; V gene: TRBV6-1; CDR3 protein: CASRGLGEENSPLHF; CDR3 DNA: TGTGCCAGCAGAGGTTTGGGGGAGGAAAATTCACCCCTCCACTTT
J gene: TRBJ2-3; D gene: .; clone size: .; V gene: TRBV27; CDR3 protein: CASRKRITDTQYF; CDR3 DNA: TGTGCCAGCCGCAAGCGAATCACAGATACGCAGTATTTT
J gene: TRBJ2-7; D gene: .; clone size: .; V gene: TRBV27; CDR3 protein: CASSLGPSYEQYF; CDR3 DNA: TGTGCCAGCAGTTTGGGGCCCAGTTACGAGCAGTACTTC
J gene: TRBJ1-1; D gene: .; clone size: .; V gene: TRBV7-8; CDR3 protein: CASRQEKYTEAFF; CDR3 DNA: TGTGCCAGCAGACAGGAGAAATACACTGAAGCTTTCTTT
J gene: TRBJ1-2; D gene: TRBD1; clone size: .; V gene: TRBV27; CDR3 protein: CASSPGQGGGYTF; CDR3 DNA: TGTGCCAGCAGTCCGGGACAGGGAGGCGGCTACACCTTC
J gene: TRBJ1-4; D gene: .; clone size: .; V gene: TRBV15; CDR3 protein: CATSREEGVREKLFF; CDR3 DNA: TGTGCCACCAGCAGGGAAGAGGGGGTCCGGGAAAAACTGTTTTTT
J gene: TRBJ1-2; D gene: TRBD1; clone size: .; V gene: TRBV7-2; CDR3 protein: CASGQGARFGYTF; CDR3 DNA: TGTGCCAGTGGACAGGGGGCGCGGTTTGGCTACACCTTC
J gene: TRBJ2-1; D gene: TRBD1; clone size: few; V gene: TRBV11-3; CDR3 protein: CASSSGQATYNEQFF; CDR3 DNA: TGTGCCAGCAGCTCGGGACAGGCTACCTACAATGAGCAGTTCTTC
J gene: TRBJ1-6; D gene: .; clone size: once; V gene: TRBV19; CDR3 protein: CASSISRNSPLHF; CDR3 DNA: TGTGCCAGCAGTATCAGCAGGAATTCACCCCTCCACTTT
J gene: TRBJ1-1; D gene: .; clone size: .; V gene: TRBV27; CDR3 protein: CASSPKLNTEAFF; CDR3 DNA: TGTGCCAGCAGTCCGAAGTTGAACACTGAAGCTTTCTTT
J gene: TRBJ2-7; D gene: .; clone size: .; V gene: TRBV14; CDR3 protein: CASSPTGYEQYF; CDR3 DNA: TGTGCCAGCAGCCCGACAGGTTACGAGCAGTACTTC
J gene: TRBJ1-5; D gene: TRBD1; clone size: .; V gene: TRBV7-2; CDR3 protein: CASSTGDRLNQPQHF; CDR3 DNA: TGTGCCAGCAGCACCGGGGACAGGCTTAATCAGCCCCAGCATTTT
J gene: TRBJ2-3; D gene: .; clone size: .; V gene: TRBV20-1; CDR3 protein: CSARGVTQYF; CDR3 DNA: TGCAGTGCTAGAGGGGTTACGCAGTATTTT
J gene: TRBJ2-3; D gene: .; clone size: .; V gene: TRBV2; CDR3 protein: CASDKGGITDTQYF; CDR3 DNA: TGTGCCAGCGATAAGGGGGGGATCACAGATACGCAGTATTTT
J gene: TRBJ1-2; D gene: TRBD1; clone size: .; V gene: TRBV6-6; CDR3 protein: CASSYSSGQACTF; CDR3 DNA: TGTGCCAGCAGTTACTCATCCGGACAGGCCTGCACCTTC
J gene: TRBJ2-1; D gene: TRBD2; clone size: .; V gene: TRBV7-2; CDR3 protein: CASSPRGGGGGNEQFF; CDR3 DNA: TGTGCCAGCAGCCCTAGGGGCGGCGGGGGGGGCAATGAGCAGTTCTTC
J gene: TRBJ1-2; D gene: TRBD1; clone size: once; V gene: TRBV18; CDR3 protein: CASLSETGRNSDGYTF; CDR3 DNA: TGTGCCAGCTTATCAGAGACAGGGAGAAATAGCGATGGCTACACCTTC
J gene: TRBJ1-1; D gene: .; clone size: .; V gene: TRBV6-5; CDR3 protein: CASSAWTEYTEAFF; CDR3 DNA: TGTGCCAGCAGTGCTTGGACGGAGTACACTGAAGCTTTCTTT
J gene: TRBJ2-1; D gene: .; clone size: .; V gene: TRBV9; CDR3 protein: CASSPSTGTYNEQFF; CDR3 DNA: TGTGCCAGCAGCCCAAGTACGGGTACCTACAATGAGCAGTTCTTC
J gene: TRBJ1-2; D gene: .; clone size: once; V gene: TRBV4-1; CDR3 protein: CASSQGRDPSWDYGYTF; CDR3 DNA: TGCGCCAGCAGCCAAGGCCGGGACCCCAGTTGGGACTATGGCTACACCTTC
J gene: TRBJ2-7; D gene: .; clone size: .; V gene: TRBV19; CDR3 protein: CASSMGGQSYEQYF; CDR3 DNA: TGTGCCAGTAGTATGGGAGGTCAATCCTACGAGCAGTACTTC
J gene: TRBJ2-1; D gene: .; clone size: .; V gene: TRBV7-2; CDR3 protein: CASSSYGSPEFF; CDR3 DNA: TGTGCCAGCAGCTCGTACGGGTCACCGGAGTTCTTC
J gene: TRBJ2-7; D gene: .; clone size: .; V gene: TRBV7-2; CDR3 protein: CASSSEQGRSYEQYF; CDR3 DNA: TGTGCCAGCAGCTCCGAACAGGGTCGGTCCTACGAGCAGTACTTC
J gene: TRBJ1-4; D gene: .; clone size: .; V gene: TRBV9; CDR3 protein: CASSGGQADNEKLFF; CDR3 DNA: TGTGCCAGCAGCGGCGGGCAGGCCGATAATGAAAAACTGTTTTTT
J gene: TRBJ2-7; D gene: .; clone size: .; V gene: TRBV5-5; CDR3 protein: CASSLEGSAVQVF; CDR3 DNA: TGTGCCAGCAGCTTGGAAGGGTCGGCGGTGCAAGTCTTC
J gene: TRBJ2-2; D gene: .; clone size: .; V gene: TRBV30; CDR3 protein: CAFTRERHTGELFF; CDR3 DNA: TGTGCCTTCACCCGGGAAAGGCACACCGGGGAGCTGTTTTTT
J gene: TRBJ2-7; D gene: TRBD1; clone size: .; V gene: TRBV18; CDR3 protein: CASSPDRAHYEQYF; CDR3 DNA: TGTGCCAGCTCACCAGACAGGGCCCACTACGAGCAGTACTTC
J gene: TRBJ1-4; D gene: TRBD1; clone size: .; V gene: TRBV27; CDR3 protein: CASSFQGQPTNEKLFF; CDR3 DNA: TGTGCCAGCAGTTTCCAGGGACAGCCAACTAATGAAAAACTGTTTTTT